This TCR beta chain was retrieved from a study of control samples from healthy donors and cancer patients. Between the trimmed V and J ends, which lost 8 bases and 5 bases, there was a span of 17 bases. CDR1 and CDR2 from the germline V gene are SQVTM and ANQGSEA. This CDR3 is 13 amino acids long. Some clones are missing from TCRdb's copy, which holds only in-frame ones; the method was immunoSEQ multiplex PCR. In the table there are just over 30,000 clones, roughly 95% of which are singletons. The TCR comes from a man aged 55 to 69 in good health. This sequence joins TRBV29-1 and TRBJ2-3; D is perhaps TRBD1 (8 bases). Material: blood. The CDR3 is CSSGGGEGDTQYF. The CDR3 DNA reads TGCAGCTCAGGGGGCGGGGAGGGAGATACGCAGTATTTT.